At least ten counts were recorded for the clone carrying this TCR beta chain. Antigen specificity is unknown. This sample was taken from a study of Graves' ophthalmopathy and Graves' hyperthyroidism. Study conclusions and caveats: Most expanded clonotypes in thyroid above 0.001 frequency also showed up in blood.

Researchers took RNA transcripts and amplified TCR beta CDR3 regions from them. First-round RT-PCR relied on HTBI primers, and a second-round multiplex PCR came next. Via MiXCR, TCRdb re-called the multiplex PCR reads, giving one row per CDR3 protein. The data contain hundreds of thousands of distinct CDR3 sequences, 22% of them singletons. This CDR3 spans 13 amino acids. Germline CDR1 and CDR2: LGHDT and YNNKEL (reference sequence). The V end was cut by 3 bases, the J end by 3 bases, with 9 bases between. Stable hyperthyroidism denotes an absence of ophthalmopathy throughout 18 months of follow-up. Aged 18 to 65, hyperthyroidism patients had new diagnoses of under 2 months' duration.

The origin of this receptor is a woman younger than 35 with stable Graves' hyperthyroidism. Some clones in this sample may be carry-over from other donors' samples. V usage is TRBV3-1 and J usage is TRBJ2-7; D is uncertain. Sequencing was performed on peripheral blood. CDR3 protein: CASSQRKDYEQYF. The CDR3 DNA is TGTGCCAGCAGCCAGCGAAAGGACTACGAGCAGTACTTC.